What follows describes a single TCR beta chain. Antigen unknown. This sample is part of a study of CD8+CD57+ T cells in acquired aplastic anemia. Looking at the study overall: The study obtained an average of about 3.1 ug of DNA from sorted CD4+ and CD8+ cells.

Sequenced patients had shown CD8+CD57+ cell expansion by flow cytometry. Patients had undergone no therapy by the time their blood was sampled. Genomic DNA was employed as the template in profiling TCR beta VDJ and CDR3. MiXCR, applied by TCRdb to the reads, yields one record per CDR3 protein. The sample includes about 240,000 distinct CDR3 sequences, around 46% of them seen just once. General study points: Twenty-nine CD8+ CDR3 sequences were shared between patients and controls.

The CDR3 has 13 amino acids. Germline V lookup: CDR1 LGHNA, CDR2 YNFKEQ. The V end was cut by 2 bases, the J end by 4 bases, with 8 bases between. The chain couples TRBV4-2 to TRBJ1-2; D is unresolved. This sequence was found in a human donor with aplastic anemia. Source material: sorted CD4+, CD8+, or CD8+CD57+ T cells (not recorded which) from PBMCs. The CDR3 reads CASSQLTVYGYTF. The CDR3 bases are TGTGCCAGCAGCCAATTAACGGTCTATGGCTACACCTTC.